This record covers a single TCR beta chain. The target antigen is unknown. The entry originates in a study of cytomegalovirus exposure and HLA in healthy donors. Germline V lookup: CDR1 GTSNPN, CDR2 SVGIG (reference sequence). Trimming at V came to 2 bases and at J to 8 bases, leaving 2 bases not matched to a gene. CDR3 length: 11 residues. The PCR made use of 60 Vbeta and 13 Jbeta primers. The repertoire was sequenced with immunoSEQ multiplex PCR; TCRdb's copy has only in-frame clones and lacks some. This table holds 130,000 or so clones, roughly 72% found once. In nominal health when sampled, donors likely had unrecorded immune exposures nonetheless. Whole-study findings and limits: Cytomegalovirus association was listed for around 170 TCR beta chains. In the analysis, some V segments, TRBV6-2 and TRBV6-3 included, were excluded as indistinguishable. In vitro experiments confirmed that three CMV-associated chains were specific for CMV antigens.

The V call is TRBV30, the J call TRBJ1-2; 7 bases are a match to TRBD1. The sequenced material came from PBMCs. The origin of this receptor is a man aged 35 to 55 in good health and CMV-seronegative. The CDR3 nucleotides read TGTGCCTGGAGTACAGGGGCAGGCTACACCTTC. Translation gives CAWSTGAGYTF. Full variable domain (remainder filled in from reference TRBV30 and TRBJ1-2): SQTIHQWPATLVQPVGSPLSLECTVEGTSNPNLYWYRQAAGRGLQLLFYSVGIGQISSEVPQNLSASRPQDRQFILSSKKLLLSDSGFYLCAWSTGAGYTFGSGTRLTVV.